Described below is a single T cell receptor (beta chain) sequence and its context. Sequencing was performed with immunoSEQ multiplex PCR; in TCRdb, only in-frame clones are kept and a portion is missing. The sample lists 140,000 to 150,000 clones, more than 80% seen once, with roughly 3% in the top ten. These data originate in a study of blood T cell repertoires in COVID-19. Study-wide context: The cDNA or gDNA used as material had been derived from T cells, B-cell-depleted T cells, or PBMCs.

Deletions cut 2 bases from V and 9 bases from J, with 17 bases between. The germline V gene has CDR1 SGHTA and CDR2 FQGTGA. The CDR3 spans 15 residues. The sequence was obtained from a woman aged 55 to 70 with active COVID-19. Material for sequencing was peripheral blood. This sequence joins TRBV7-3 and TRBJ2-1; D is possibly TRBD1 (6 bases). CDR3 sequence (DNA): TGTGCCAGCAGCTTACCCGGGACACTCACCGGTGAGCAGTTCTTC. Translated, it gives CASSLPGTLTGEQFF. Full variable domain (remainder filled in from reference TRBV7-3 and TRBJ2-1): GAGVSQTPSNKVTEKGKYVELRCDPISGHTALYWYRQSLGQGPEFLIYFQGTGAADDSGLPNDRFFAVRPEGSVSTLKIQRTERGDSAVYLCASSLPGTLTGEQFFGPGTRLTVL.